This T cell receptor (beta chain) derives from a study of persistence of HIV-infected CD4 T cells (dated by TCRdb to the early 2020s). About the full investigation: The study isolated CMV- and HIV-1 Gag-responding CD4+ T cells from ART-treated individuals to examine antigen-driven clonal expansion of HIV-1-infected cells. Peripheral blood samples of up to 180 mL were obtained at multiple time points, with the exception of a couple of participants, for whom leukapheresis was performed at a single time point. In the cross-participant TCR cluster analysis, about 8 participants were included for CMV and more than five participants were included for Gag. TCRbeta sequencing assessed the clonality of all cells in each sorted population, while proviral sequencing assessed the clonality of infected cells. The median time the participants had spent on suppressive ART was roughly eight years. The paper as a whole reports these results and caveats: TCRbeta richness in CMV- and Gag-responding cells was significantly lower than in anti-CD3/anti-CD28-responding cells; CMV-responding cells had higher oligoclonality than CD3/CD28-stimulated and Gag-responding cells. TCR oligoclonality correlated with proviral oligoclonality within the same sorted populations. Because the TCR analyses were done in bulk, restricting them to just the rare CMV-responding cells that actually carried HIV-1 proviruses was not possible. The study involved few individuals and tested only a limited range of antigens. Antigen-responding cells were enriched for expanded CDR3beta sequences that were degenerate, which suggests that CD4+ responses to CMV and Gag underwent convergent selection.

In light of the paper, this sample's treatment or condition label describes: suppressive antiretroviral therapy. Cells were stimulated with a pool of overlapping HIV-1 Gag 15-mer peptides at 0.75 to 1 ug per peptide per mL. Memory populations depleted of antigen-responding cells were obtained by sorting nonresponding CD40L-negative CD69-negative CD45RO-high memory CD4+ T cells. Participants were HIV-1-infected adults who started suppressive ART during chronic infection. For at least 4 years, the participants' plasma HIV-1 RNA had been undetectable, below 50 copies/mL. To be included, a participant needed positive CMV serology and a CD4+ T cell count above 400 cells/uL. Before stimulation, PBMCs were isolated using density centrifugation and depleted of CD8+ T cells. For approximately 17 hours, the CD8-depleted PBMCs were stimulated with anti-CD28/CD49d costimulation, a CD40-blocking antibody, and enfuvirtide to prevent new infections. Cell sorting was performed on a Beckman Coulter MoFlo Legacy or XDP sorter, and dead cells were excluded with propidium iodide. For samples with more than one million cells, genomic DNA was extracted with the QIAamp DNA Mini Kit, and for all other samples the Quick-DNA Microprep Kit was used.

Ends trimmed: V by 4 bases, J by 8 bases; bases unmatched to a gene: 6. Sequences SGHTA (CDR1) and FQGTGA (CDR2) are obtained from the germline V gene. Its CDR3 holds 14 amino acids, cysteine through phenylalanine. The DNA shown is the 42-base CDR3, in frame from base 1. Note on this clone: The antigen this receptor binds is unknown. Base qualities are missing; no much larger clone stands one base away.

The immunoSEQ hsTCRB assay version 4, run in survey mode, was used to sequence TCRbeta repertoires from genomic DNA. For TCRbeta sequencing, genomic DNA was diluted to around 9.9 ng/uL, with up to 1 ug used per sample. For the original study's pipeline: Analysis of the TCRbeta data was done in ImmunoSeq Analyzer 3.0, and diversity was computed on productive nucleotide rearrangements. The improved Chao index was used to estimate lower-bound TCR diversity, and the Gini coefficient was used to estimate clonality using the Immunarch R package. Nucleotide rearrangements that differed but encoded the same CDR3beta amino acid sequence were counted as separate clonotypes. Differential abundance analysis identified TCRbeta sequences significantly enriched in antigen-responding cells relative to anti-CD3/anti-CD28-activated cells. Using predicted peptide-MHC specificity as the basis, GLIPH2 grouped TCRs into clusters, both for each participant individually and for the merged data sets that combined participants. The immuneACCESS repertoire file appears here via TCRdb, limited to in-frame rearrangements. These files lack a portion of the clones; in checked studies, under half of the deficit traces to unresolved V genes, and the cause of the others is not known. V, J and clone size reflect that table, while D and trimming were determined from the DNA. This sample holds around 35,000 clones; 80% to 85% were observed only once. The ten largest clones capture roughly 1% of the sample.

The specimen was cultured CD4+ T cells from PBMCs, collected from a patient who received antiretroviral therapy. The cell subset or site tag for this specimen amounts to: CD40L-CD69- CD45RO-high memory CD4 T cells not responding to Gag peptides. This TCR was sampled from an adult with HIV. The donor label of this sample is uncertain. The chain uses TRBV7-3 and TRBJ2-1; 9 junctional bases match TRBD2. The CDR3 has the sequence CASSSGLAPHEQFF. The DNA sequence is given as TGTGCCAGCAGCTCGGGACTAGCTCCCCATGAGCAGTTCTTC.